This T cell receptor (beta chain) was captured by sequencing in a study of CD8 T cells in Susac syndrome. Negative isolation yielded CD8+ and CD4+ T cells; FACS enriched TEMRA cells. There are 14 residues in the CDR3. Germline assignment: CDR1 ENHRY and CDR2 SYGVKD. Trimming took off 3 bases at V and 4 bases at J, with 12 bases between the two ends. Roughly 0.45 to 1 ug RNA was reverse transcribed with random hexamers. Amplification of the TCR beta CDR3 was carried out by immunoSEQ multiplex PCR, which spanned a total of 54 Vbeta and 13 Jbeta segments. Each CDR3 protein gets one entry after TCRdb re-called the immunoSEQ multiplex PCR reads with MiXCR. The sample includes some 120,000 distinct CDR3 sequences, 92% of them seen just once.

This sequence joins TRBV10-3 and TRBJ1-2; possible D gene TRBD1, 5 bases. The sample taken for sequencing was CD4+ T cells from PBMCs. The clonotype was recovered from a human donor in good health. The CDR3 nucleotides read TGTGCCATCAGTGACCAGGGCGTGGGCTATGGCTACACCTTC. It is translated as CAISDQGVGYGYTF.